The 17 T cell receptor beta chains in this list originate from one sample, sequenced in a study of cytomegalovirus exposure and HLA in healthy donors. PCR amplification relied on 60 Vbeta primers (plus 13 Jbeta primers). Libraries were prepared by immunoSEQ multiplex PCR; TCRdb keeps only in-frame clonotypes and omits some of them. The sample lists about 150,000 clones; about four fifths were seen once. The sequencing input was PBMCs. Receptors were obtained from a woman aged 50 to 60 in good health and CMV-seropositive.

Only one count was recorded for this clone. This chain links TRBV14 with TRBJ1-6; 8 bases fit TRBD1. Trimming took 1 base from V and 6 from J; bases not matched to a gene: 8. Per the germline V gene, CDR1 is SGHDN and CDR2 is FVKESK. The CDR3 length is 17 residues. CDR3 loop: CASSQGPGGAGNSPLHF. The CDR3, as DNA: TGTGCCAGCAGCCAAGGTCCAGGGGGCGCGGGTAATTCACCCCTCCACTTT.

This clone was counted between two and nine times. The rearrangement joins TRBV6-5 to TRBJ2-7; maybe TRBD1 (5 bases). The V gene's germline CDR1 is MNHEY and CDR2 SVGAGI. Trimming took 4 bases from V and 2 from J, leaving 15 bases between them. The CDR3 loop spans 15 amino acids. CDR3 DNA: TGTGCCAGCAGTTCCTTTGGGGAAGGGGCCTACGAGCAGTACTTC. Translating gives CASSSFGEGAYEQYF.

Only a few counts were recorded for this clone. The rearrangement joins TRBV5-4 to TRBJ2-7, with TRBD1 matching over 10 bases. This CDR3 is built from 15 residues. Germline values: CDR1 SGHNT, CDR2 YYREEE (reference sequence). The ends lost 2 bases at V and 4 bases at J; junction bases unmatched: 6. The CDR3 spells CASSFQDRGSYEQYF. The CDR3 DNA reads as TGTGCCAGCAGCTTCCAGGACAGGGGGTCTTACGAGCAGTACTTC.

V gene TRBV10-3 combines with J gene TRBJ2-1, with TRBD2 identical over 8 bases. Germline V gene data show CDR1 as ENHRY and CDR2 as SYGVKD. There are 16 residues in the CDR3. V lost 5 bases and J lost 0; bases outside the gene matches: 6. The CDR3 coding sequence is TGTGCCATCAGTCAGGGGCTAGCGGGCTCCTACAATGAGCAGTTCTTC. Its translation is CAISQGLAGSYNEQFF.

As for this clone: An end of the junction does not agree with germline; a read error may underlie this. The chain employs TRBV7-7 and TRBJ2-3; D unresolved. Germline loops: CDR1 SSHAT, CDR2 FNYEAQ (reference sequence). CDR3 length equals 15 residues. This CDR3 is CASSLAGSSTDTQYF. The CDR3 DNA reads TGTGCTAGCAGCTTAGCTGGTAGTAGCACAGATACGCAGTATTTT.

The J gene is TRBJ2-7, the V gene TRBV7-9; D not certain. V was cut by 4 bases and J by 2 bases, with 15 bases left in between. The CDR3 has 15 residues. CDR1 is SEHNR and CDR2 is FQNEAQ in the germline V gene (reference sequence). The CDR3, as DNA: TGTGCCAGCAGCTATAGTCGGGTACCCGCCTACGAGCAGTACTTC. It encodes CASSYSRVPAYEQYF.

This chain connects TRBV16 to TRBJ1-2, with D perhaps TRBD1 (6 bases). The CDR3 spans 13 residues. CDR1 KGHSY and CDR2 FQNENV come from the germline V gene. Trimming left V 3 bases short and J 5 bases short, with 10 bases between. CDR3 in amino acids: CASSHNREYGYTF. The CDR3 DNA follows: TGTGCCAGCAGCCATAACAGGGAGTATGGCTACACCTTC.

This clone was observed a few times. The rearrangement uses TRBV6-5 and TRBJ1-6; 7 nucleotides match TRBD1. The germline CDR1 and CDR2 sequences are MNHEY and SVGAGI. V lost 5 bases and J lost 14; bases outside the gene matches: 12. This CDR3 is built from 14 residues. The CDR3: CASSRQGSSSTLHF. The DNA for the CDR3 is TGTGCCAGCAGTCGACAGGGTAGTTCTTCTACCCTCCACTTT.

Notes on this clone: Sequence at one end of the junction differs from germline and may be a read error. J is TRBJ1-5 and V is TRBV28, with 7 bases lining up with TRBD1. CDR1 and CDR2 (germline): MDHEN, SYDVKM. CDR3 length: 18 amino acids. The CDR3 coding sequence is TGTGCCAGCAGCAGCCGAAGACAGGGAGAGTGGGACAATCAACCCCAGCATTTT. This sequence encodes CASSSRRQGEWDNQPQHF.

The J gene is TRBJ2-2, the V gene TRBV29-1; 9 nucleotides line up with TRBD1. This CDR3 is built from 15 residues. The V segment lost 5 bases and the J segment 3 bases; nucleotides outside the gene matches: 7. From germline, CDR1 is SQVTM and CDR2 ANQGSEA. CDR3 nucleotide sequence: TGCAGCGTTACACAGGGGGCGCGGGACACCGGGGAGCTGTTTTTT. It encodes CSVTQGARDTGELFF.

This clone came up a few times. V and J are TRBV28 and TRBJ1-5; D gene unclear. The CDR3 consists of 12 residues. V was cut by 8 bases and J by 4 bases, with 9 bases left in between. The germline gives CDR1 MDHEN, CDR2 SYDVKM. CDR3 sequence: CASARGNQPQHF. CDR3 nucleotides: TGTGCCAGCGCTAGAGGGAATCAGCCCCAGCATTTT.

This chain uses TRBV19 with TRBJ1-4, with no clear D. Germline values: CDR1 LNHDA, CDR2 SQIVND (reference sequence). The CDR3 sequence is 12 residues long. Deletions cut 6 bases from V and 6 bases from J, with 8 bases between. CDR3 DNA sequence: TGTGCCAGTAGAGATAAGCATGAAAAACTGTTTTTT. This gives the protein CASRDKHEKLFF.

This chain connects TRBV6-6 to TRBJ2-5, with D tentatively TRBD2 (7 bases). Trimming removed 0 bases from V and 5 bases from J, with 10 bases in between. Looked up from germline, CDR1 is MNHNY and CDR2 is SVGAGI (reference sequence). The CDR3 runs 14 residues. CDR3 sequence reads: CASSYSRGGETQYF. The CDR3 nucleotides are TGTGCCAGCAGTTACTCGAGGGGGGGCGAGACCCAGTACTTC.

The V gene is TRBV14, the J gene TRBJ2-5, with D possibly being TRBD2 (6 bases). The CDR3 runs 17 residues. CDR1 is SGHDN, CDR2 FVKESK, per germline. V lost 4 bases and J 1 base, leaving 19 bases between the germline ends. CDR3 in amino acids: CASSPGTRGRIQETQYF. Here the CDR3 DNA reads TGTGCCAGCAGCCCCGGGACGCGGGGAAGAATCCAAGAGACCCAGTACTTC.

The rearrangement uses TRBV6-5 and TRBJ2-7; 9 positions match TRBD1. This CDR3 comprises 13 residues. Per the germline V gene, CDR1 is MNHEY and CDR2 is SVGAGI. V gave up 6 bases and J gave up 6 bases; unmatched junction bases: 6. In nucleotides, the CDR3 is TGTGCCAGCAGGAGGGACAGGGCAGGCGAGCAGTACTTC. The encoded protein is CASRRDRAGEQYF.

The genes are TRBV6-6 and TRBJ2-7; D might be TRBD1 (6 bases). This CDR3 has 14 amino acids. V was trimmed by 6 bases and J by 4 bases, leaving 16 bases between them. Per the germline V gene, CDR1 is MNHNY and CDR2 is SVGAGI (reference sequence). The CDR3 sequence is CASSWTGGQYEQYF. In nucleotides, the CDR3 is TGTGCCAGCAGCTGGACTGGGGGCCAATACGAGCAGTACTTC.

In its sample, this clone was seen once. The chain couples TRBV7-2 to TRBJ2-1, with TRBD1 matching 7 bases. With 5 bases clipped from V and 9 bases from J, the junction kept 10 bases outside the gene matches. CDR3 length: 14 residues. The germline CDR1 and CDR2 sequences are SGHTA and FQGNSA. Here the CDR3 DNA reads TGTGCCAGCAGCCTCAGACAGGGAGAGAGTGAGCAGTTCTTC. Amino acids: CASSLRQGESEQFF.